Below, one T cell receptor beta chain is given with its context. No antigen is known for it. No per-base quality is available; no much larger clone lies one base away. Collaborating institutions collected whole blood in K2EDTA tubes following their own protocols. Collaborator samples were shipped for TCRbeta analysis as frozen whole blood, isolated PBMCs, or DNA extracted from either sample type. Compared with germline, V lacks 5 bases and J lacks 2 bases; bases without a gene match: 6. Reading from cysteine to phenylalanine, the CDR3 counts 16 amino acids. Of the read, only the CDR3 DNA is kept; its 48 bases are in frame from base 1. Sequences PRHDT (CDR1) and FYEKMQ (CDR2) are obtained from the germline V gene (reference sequence). This specimen comes from a study of blood T cell repertoires in COVID-19 (dated by TCRdb to about 2020). Turning to the overall study: Samples from collaborators originated in the United States, Italy and Spain and spanned both the acute and convalescent phases of COVID-19. Sample metadata almost always included a de-identified subject ID, COVID-19 status, age in years and sex. Subjects who had been exposed to COVID-19, were actively infected with it, or had recovered from it provided the deeply sampled blood TCRbeta repertoires that made up the dataset. Where HLA class I and class II types were available, the types were taken from metadata supplied by the sample provider, not from assay-based typing. The repertoires were made available in a free public database intended to serve as a resource for research on the immune response to SARS-CoV-2. Samples came from the ongoing ImmuneRACE study (first 160 participants) plus 1,254 subjects from 6 global collaborators. The material from the prospective study consisted of cDNA or gDNA derived from T cells, B-cell-depleted T cells, or PBMCs. Here is what the overall study found, with its caveats: How much clinical and demographic metadata was included differed by source and by participant, and the metadata was provided uncurated.

TCRbeta CDR3 regions were amplified from genomic DNA using the immunoSEQ Assay, a bias-controlled multiplex PCR. Regarding the original processing steps: The number of nucleated cells in each sample was estimated from the amplification of reference gene primers within the assay. To quantify the absolute abundance of each unique TCRbeta CDR3 rearrangement, sequence reads were collapsed and filtered. For each sample, productive Simpson clonality was calculated by taking the square root of Simpson's diversity index across productive rearrangements. TCRdb obtained this table from immuneACCESS and retained in-frame rearrangements with V and J assigned. These tables miss some clones; where compared with another copy, unresolved V genes account for less than half of the shortfall, and the remainder is unexplained. V and J calls and clone size are copied from that table; D and trimming were computed from the DNA. The sample table lists approximately 35,000 clones, around 85% of them with a count of one. Under 8% of the sample comes from the top ten.

This receptor chain uses TRBV13 and TRBJ2-3; 11 central nucleotides agree with TRBD2. The sequencing sample was made of peripheral blood. The sequence was obtained from a man aged 55 to 70 with active COVID-19. The sequenced DNA is TGTGCCAGCAGCCCCTCGACTAGCGGGGTCACAGATACGCAGTATTTT. This yields the protein CASSPSTSGVTDTQYF.